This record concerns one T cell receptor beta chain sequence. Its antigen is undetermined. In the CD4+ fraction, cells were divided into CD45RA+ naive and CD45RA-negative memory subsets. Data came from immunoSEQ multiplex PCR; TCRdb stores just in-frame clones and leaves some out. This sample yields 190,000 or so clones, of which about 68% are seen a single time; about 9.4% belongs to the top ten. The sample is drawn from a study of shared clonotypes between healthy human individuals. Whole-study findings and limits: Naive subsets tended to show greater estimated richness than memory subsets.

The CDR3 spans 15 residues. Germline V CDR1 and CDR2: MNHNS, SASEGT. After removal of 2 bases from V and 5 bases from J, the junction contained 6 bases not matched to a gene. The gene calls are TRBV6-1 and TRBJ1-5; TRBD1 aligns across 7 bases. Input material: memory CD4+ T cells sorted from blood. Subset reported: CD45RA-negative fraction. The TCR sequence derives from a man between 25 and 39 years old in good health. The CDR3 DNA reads TGTGCCAGCAGTGAATCACCAGGGGGTCATCAGCCCCAGCATTTT. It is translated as CASSESPGGHQPQHF.